This TCR beta chain was documented in a study of CD8+CD57+ T cells in acquired aplastic anemia. This clonotype was counted at least ten times. CDR3 and TCR beta VDJ profiling relied on genomic DNA as the template. TCRdb redid the calling of the reads with MiXCR, one entry per CDR3 protein. The table shows 130,000 or so distinct CDR3 sequences, with less than 45% occurring only once. This CDR3 contains 16 residues. CDR1 is MNHNS, CDR2 SASEGT, per germline. V lost 5 bases to trimming and J lost 3 bases, with 17 bases between them. V usage is TRBV6-1 and J usage is TRBJ1-3, with D perhaps matching TRBD1 (6 bases). This receptor was identified in a human donor in good health, serving as a control. Sample: sorted CD4+, CD8+, or CD8+CD57+ T cells (not recorded which) from PBMCs. The CDR3 bases are TGTGCCAGCAGTACAACGGACAGTGCTCTTGGAAACACCATATATTTT. Encoded protein: CASSTTDSALGNTIYF.